This T cell receptor beta chain was documented in a study of T cell repertoires in ileal Crohn's disease. CDR1 and CDR2 (germline): SEHNR, FQNEAQ (reference sequence). This CDR3 is built from 14 residues. V trimming: 5 bases; J trimming: 6 bases; junction bases outside the gene matches: 2. The time point here: proximal margin of the surgical specimen (macroscopically non-inflamed). Here immunoSEQ multiplex PCR was the method, and the copy in TCRdb shows in-frame clones only, minus some. The data show around 7,300 clones, with 72% seen just once and roughly 45% held by the top ten. The TCR originated in an adult with Crohn's disease. The sequenced material came from ileal tissue. The genes are TRBV7-9 and TRBJ2-3; 13 bases fit TRBD2. CDR3 sequence reads: CASSQTSGGDTQYF. The CDR3, as DNA: TGTGCCAGCAGCCAGACTAGCGGGGGGGATACGCAGTATTTT.